This entry describes one T cell receptor (beta chain). This record belongs to a study of blood T cell repertoires in COVID-19. At the level of the study: Sources were T cells, B-cell-depleted T cells, or PBMCs; the material itself was cDNA or gDNA.

The CDR3 runs to 15 residues. Germline CDR1 and CDR2: MDHEN and SYDVKM. Trimming removed 3 bases from V and 2 bases from J, with 12 bases in between. As processed by the authors: How many nucleated cells were present was estimated from reference gene primer amplification. TCRdb's copy holds only in-frame clones and misses some; the assay was immunoSEQ multiplex PCR. That table supplies the V and J calls and clone size; D and trimming were determined from the DNA. The table has some 150,000 clones, roughly 79% seen once; the top ten hold approximately 9.1%. This clonotype was sampled from a woman in her sixties with active or convalescent COVID-19. The sample was peripheral blood. The genes are TRBV28 and TRBJ2-3; D is perhaps TRBD2 (6 bases). The CDR3 DNA reads TGTGCCAGCAGTTTGTCCGGGACTTTCACAGATACGCAGTATTTT. Its translation: CASSLSGTFTDTQYF.